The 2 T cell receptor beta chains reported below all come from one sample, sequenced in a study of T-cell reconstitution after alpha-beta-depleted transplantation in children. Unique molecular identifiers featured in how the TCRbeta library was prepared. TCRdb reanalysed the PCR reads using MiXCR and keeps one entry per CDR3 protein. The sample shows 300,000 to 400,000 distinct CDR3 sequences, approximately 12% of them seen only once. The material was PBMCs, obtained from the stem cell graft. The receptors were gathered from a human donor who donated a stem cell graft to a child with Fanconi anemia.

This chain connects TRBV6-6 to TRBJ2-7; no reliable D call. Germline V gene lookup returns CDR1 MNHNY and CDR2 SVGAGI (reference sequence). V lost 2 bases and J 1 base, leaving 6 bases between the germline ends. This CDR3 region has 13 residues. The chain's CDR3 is CASSYPGSYEQYF. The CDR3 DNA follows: TGTGCCAGCAGTTACCCCGGGTCCTACGAGCAGTACTTC.

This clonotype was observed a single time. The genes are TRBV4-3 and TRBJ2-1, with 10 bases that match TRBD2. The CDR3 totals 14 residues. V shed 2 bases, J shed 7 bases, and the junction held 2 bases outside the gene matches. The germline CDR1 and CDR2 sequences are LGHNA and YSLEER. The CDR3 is CASSQKRGGNEQFF. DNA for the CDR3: TGCGCCAGCAGCCAAAAGCGGGGGGGGAATGAGCAGTTCTTC.